A single sample gave rise to the 11 T cell receptor beta chains below, sequenced in a study of cytomegalovirus exposure and HLA in healthy donors. The PCR made use of 60 Vbeta and 13 Jbeta primers. Generated by immunoSEQ multiplex PCR, the TCRdb table keeps only in-frame clones and is missing some. The sample has some 99,000 clones, over 60% seen once; the top ten hold approximately 8%. Specimen: PBMCs. Every receptor here comes from a female donor in good health and CMV-seronegative.

The rearrangement uses TRBV6-1 and TRBJ1-1; a possible D gene is TRBD1 (5 bases). Trimming cost V 5 bases and J 7 bases, with 20 bases left between them. CDR3 length equals 15 residues. Germline lookup yields CDR1 MNHNS and CDR2 SASEGT. The CDR3 DNA is TGTGCCAGCAGTCCGGTAAGGGGTATCTTTGGTGAAGCTTTCTTT. Residues: CASSPVRGIFGEAFF.

This clone was picked up a small number of times. The chain has TRBV25-1 and TRBJ2-5; D may be TRBD2 (6 bases). The CDR3 has 15 amino acids. Germline V gene sequence: CDR1 MGHDK, CDR2 SYGVNS. V shed 6 bases and J shed 5 bases, with 19 bases lying between them. The CDR3 here is CASSPGLASRETQYF. The CDR3, as DNA: TGTGCCAGCAGCCCAGGGCTAGCGAGCCGGGAGACCCAGTACTTC.

V usage is TRBV4-2 and J usage is TRBJ2-3, with a possible D match to TRBD2 (5 bases). Germline CDR1 is LGHNA and CDR2 is YNFKEQ. This CDR3 has 14 residues. V shed 4 bases and J shed 6 bases, with 14 bases lying between them. In nucleotides, the CDR3 is TGTGCCAGCAGCCCCCTTGGCCCGGGGGATACGCAGTATTTT. Its translation: CASSPLGPGDTQYF.

The chain recombines TRBV6-6 with TRBJ2-7, with D possibly being TRBD1 (5 bases). The V end lost 7 bases, the J end lost 5 bases, and 15 bases lay between the germline ends. Germline-derived CDR1 and CDR2 are MNHNY and SVGAGI (reference sequence). The CDR3 totals 13 residues. The chain's CDR3 is CASTPPGSHEQYF. CDR3 in DNA: TGTGCCAGCACCCCCCCAGGGTCCCACGAGCAGTACTTC.

The V and J genes are TRBV29-1 and TRBJ1-2, with D perhaps matching TRBD1 (6 bases). The CDR3 runs 15 residues. Germline CDR1 reads SQVTM; CDR2 reads ANQGSEA. V was trimmed by 2 bases and J by 0 bases, leaving 13 bases between them. The CDR3: CSVEIGQTTNYGYTF. The CDR3 DNA reads as TGCAGCGTTGAAATCGGACAGACGACTAACTATGGCTACACCTTC. The full variable domain, with the rest looked up from reference TRBV29-1 and TRBJ1-2, is SAVISQKPSRDICQRGTSLTIQCQVDSQVTMMFWYRQQPGQSLTLIATANQGSEATYESGFVIDKFPISRPNLTFSTLTVSNMSPEDSSIYLCSVEIGQTTNYGYTFGSGTRLTVV.

The CDR3 spells CASSYRERESPLHF. CDR3 bases: TGTGCCAGCAGTTACAGGGAGCGGGAATCACCCCTCCACTTT. The chain recombines TRBV6-6 with TRBJ1-6; D call uncertain. Trimming cost V 2 bases and J 10 bases, with 12 bases left between them. The CDR3 consists of 14 residues. The germline V gene has CDR1 MNHNY and CDR2 SVGAGI (reference sequence).

V gene TRBV19 combines with J gene TRBJ2-5, with D perhaps TRBD2 (6 bases). The CDR3 has 16 amino acids. Trimming left V 3 bases short and J 5 bases short, with 19 bases between. From germline, CDR1 is LNHDA and CDR2 SQIVND (reference sequence). The CDR3 coding sequence is TGTGCCAGTAGTATCGGACTATTCGGACAAAGGGAGACCCAGTACTTC. It encodes CASSIGLFGQRETQYF.

The chain joins TRBV5-4 to TRBJ1-2; 10 positions agree with TRBD1. The CDR3 loop spans 13 amino acids. V was clipped by 4 bases and J by 8 bases; unmatched bases: 5. In germline, CDR1 is SGHNT, CDR2 YYREEE (reference sequence). The CDR3 is CASSNGQGDGYTF. CDR3 DNA sequence: TGTGCCAGCAGCAACGGACAGGGGGACGGCTACACCTTC.

This chain connects TRBV19 to TRBJ2-2, with D hard to call. The germline V gene encodes CDR1 LNHDA and CDR2 SQIVND (reference sequence). V lost 6 bases and J lost 0, with 17 bases in between. CDR3 size: 17 residues. CDR3 amino acids: CASSPLLVASNTGELFF. CDR3 DNA: TGTGCCAGTAGCCCCCTTCTGGTGGCTTCGAACACCGGGGAGCTGTTTTTT.

V usage is TRBV19 and J usage is TRBJ2-1; 8 nucleotides line up with TRBD2. The CDR3 sequence is 15 residues long. Trimming took 6 bases from V and 6 from J; bases not matched to a gene: 10. Germline CDR1 LNHDA, CDR2 SQIVND (reference sequence). The CDR3 is CASSDSGNVGNEQFF. The CDR3 region has the DNA TGTGCCAGTAGCGATAGCGGGAACGTCGGCAATGAGCAGTTCTTC.

The chain carries TRBV9 and TRBJ2-3; 7 nucleotides align to TRBD2. With V trimmed by 0 bases and J by 3 bases, 4 bases remained unmatched. Per germline, CDR1 SGDLS and CDR2 YYNGEE. The length of the CDR3 is 15 residues. CDR3 in amino acids: CASSVDTGRTDTQYF. The CDR3 nucleotides are TGTGCCAGCAGCGTAGATACCGGGAGGACAGATACGCAGTATTTT.